This T cell receptor (beta chain) comes out of a study of T cells expressing NK-cell markers. Findings and caveats of the study: Nothing established the HCMV specificity of expanded NKG2C+ T cell clones. A range of about 1.0-8% of CD8+ T cells consisted of dominant NKG2C+ clonotypes in a handful of donors. One observes that, in several donors, these clonotypes were also the leading ones within the CD3+CD56-NKG2C+ fraction.

Worth noting for this clonotype: Its target is not known.

After re-calling the 5' RACE reads, TCRdb lists one entry per CDR3 protein, DNA absent. This sample contains 300,000 to 450,000 distinct CDR3 sequences. The clonotype originates from a man between 18 and 69 years old in good health. The specimen was blood T cells: a sorted CD56 or NKG2C T cell subset, CD4+ or CD8+ T cells, or bulk PBMC T cells (not recorded which).

The CDR3 region is CASSFPGTAVNSPLHF. J is TRBJ1-6 and V is TRBV5-6; the TCRdb call, TRBD1, lacks DNA for checking. The CDR3 totals 16 residues. CDR1 and CDR2 (germline): SGHDT, YYEEEE.